Listed below are T cell receptor beta chains from one sample, sequenced in a study of blood T cell repertoires in COVID-19. Sequencing used immunoSEQ multiplex PCR; TCRdb keeps in-frame clones, though not all of them. Of a few hundred thousand clones listed, approximately 89% are singletons. The sample was peripheral blood. Receptors were obtained from a woman aged 55-69 years with COVID-19, enrolled during active disease. Both conserved end residues are part of each CDR3. D genes are given only for firm matches. Clone size is shown for a subset of rows, as once, few, many or a class of expanded clone.

J: TRBJ1-4
size: -
length: 15
D: TRBD1
V: TRBV6-6
CDR3: CASSQDRGGSEKLFF
DNA: TGTGCCAGCAGTCAGGACAGGGGAGGAAGTGAAAAACTGTTTTTT

J: TRBJ2-2
size: -
length: 14
D: -
V: TRBV2
CDR3: CASSEVAATGELFF
DNA: TGTGCCAGCAGTGAAGTGGCTGCAACCGGGGAGCTGTTTTTT

J: TRBJ2-1
size: -
length: 13
D: TRBD2
V: TRBV27
CDR3: CASSGLAGNEQFF
DNA: TGTGCCAGCAGTGGACTAGCGGGCAATGAGCAGTTCTTC

J: TRBJ1-1
size: once
length: 14
D: -
V: TRBV7-8
CDR3: CASSLAASNTEAFF
DNA: TGTGCCAGCAGCTTAGCCGCAAGCAACACTGAAGCTTTCTTT

J: TRBJ2-7
size: -
length: 15
D: TRBD1
V: TRBV7-2
CDR3: CASSFGQALTYEQYF
DNA: TGTGCCAGCAGCTTTGGACAGGCTCTTACCTACGAGCAGTACTTC

J: TRBJ2-2
size: -
length: 14
D: -
V: TRBV5-1
CDR3: CASSLSGSSGELFF
DNA: TGCGCCAGCAGCTTGTCAGGGTCCTCCGGGGAGCTGTTTTTT

J: TRBJ1-5
size: -
length: 14
D: -
V: TRBV28
CDR3: CASCLGGRNQPQHF
DNA: TGTGCCAGCTGCCTGGGGGGACGGAATCAGCCCCAGCATTTT

J: TRBJ1-2
size: -
length: 12
D: -
V: TRBV3-1/TRBV3-2
CDR3: CASSQHRDGYTF
DNA: TGTGCCAGCAGCCAACACAGGGATGGCTACACCTTC

J: TRBJ2-7
size: once
length: 14
D: TRBD2
V: TRBV5-1
CDR3: CASSLTSGWEEQYF
DNA: TGCGCCAGCAGCTTGACTAGCGGGTGGGAAGAGCAGTACTTC

J: TRBJ1-5
size: -
length: 13
D: -
V: TRBV29-1
CDR3: CSASRDTNQPQHF
DNA: TGCAGCGCGTCAAGGGACACCAATCAGCCCCAGCATTTT

J: TRBJ2-1
size: -
length: 16
D: TRBD1
V: TRBV11-2
CDR3: CASSLEDRVAGNEQFF
DNA: TGTGCCAGCAGCTTAGAGGACAGGGTCGCTGGCAATGAGCAGTTCTTC

J: TRBJ2-5
size: -
length: 13
D: TRBD2
V: TRBV12-3/TRBV12-4
CDR3: CASRRTSQETQYF
DNA: TGTGCCAGCAGAAGGACTAGCCAGGAGACCCAGTACTTC

J: TRBJ1-2
size: -
length: 14
D: TRBD1
V: TRBV19
CDR3: CASSITGATYGYTF
DNA: TGTGCCAGTAGTATCACAGGGGCCACCTATGGCTACACCTTC

J: TRBJ2-5
size: -
length: 16
D: TRBD2
V: TRBV7-3
CDR3: CASSTLAAGGGETQYF
DNA: TGTGCCAGCAGCACACTGGCTGCGGGGGGAGGAGAGACCCAGTACTTC

J: TRBJ2-3
size: -
length: 14
D: TRBD2
V: TRBV7-2
CDR3: CASSSERGPGTQYF
DNA: TGTGCCAGCAGCTCCGAGCGGGGGCCAGGTACGCAGTATTTT

J: TRBJ2-2
size: -
length: 16
D: TRBD2
V: TRBV4-1
CDR3: CASSRGTSGVGGELFF
DNA: TGCGCCAGCAGCCGCGGGACTAGCGGGGTGGGCGGGGAGCTGTTTTTT

J: TRBJ1-6
size: -
length: 16
D: -
V: TRBV5-1
CDR3: CASSLEGQGGNSPLHF
DNA: TGCGCCAGCAGCTTGGAAGGGCAGGGAGGTAATTCACCCCTCCACTTT

J: TRBJ1-4
size: -
length: 15
D: TRBD1
V: TRBV28
CDR3: CASSWGTGVGEKLFF
DNA: TGTGCCAGCAGCTGGGGAACAGGGGTGGGTGAAAAACTGTTTTTT

J: TRBJ1-2
size: few
length: 16
D: -
V: TRBV24-1
CDR3: CATSDTTGSSAYGYTF
DNA: TGTGCCACCAGTGACACTACAGGGTCGTCGGCTTATGGCTACACCTTC

J: TRBJ1-1
size: -
length: 12
D: -
V: TRBV28
CDR3: CASSFSYTEAFF
DNA: TGTGCCAGCAGTTTCTCGTACACTGAAGCTTTCTTT

J: TRBJ1-2
size: -
length: 18
D: TRBD1
V: TRBV4-1
CDR3: CASSRSAVTGGVGYGYTF
DNA: TGCGCCAGCAGCCGTTCTGCCGTGACAGGGGGCGTCGGCTATGGCTACACCTTC

J: TRBJ2-5
size: -
length: 17
D: TRBD2
V: TRBV3-1/TRBV3-2
CDR3: CASSQDLLAGLQETQYF
DNA: TGTGCCAGCAGCCAAGATCTACTAGCGGGGTTACAAGAGACCCAGTACTTC

J: TRBJ2-1
size: once
length: 15
D: -
V: TRBV27
CDR3: CASSSSGRNYNEQFF
DNA: TGTGCCAGCAGTTCCTCAGGGAGGAACTACAATGAGCAGTTCTTC

J: TRBJ1-5
size: -
length: 15
D: -
V: TRBV6-6
CDR3: CASSLTQGRNQPQHF
DNA: TGTGCCAGCAGCCTTACACAGGGACGCAATCAGCCCCAGCATTTT

J: TRBJ2-1
size: -
length: 14
D: -
V: TRBV29-1
CDR3: CSLLLSSHRGEQFF
DNA: TGCAGCCTATTACTCTCATCCCACCGGGGTGAGCAGTTCTTC

J: TRBJ1-1
size: -
length: 16
D: TRBD1
V: TRBV5-1
CDR3: CASSLALTGPNTEAFF
DNA: TGCGCCAGCAGCTTGGCCCTGACAGGGCCCAACACTGAAGCTTTCTTT

J: TRBJ1-1
size: -
length: 13
D: -
V: TRBV6-6
CDR3: CASSSLGGTEAFF
DNA: TGTGCCAGCAGTTCCCTGGGGGGGACTGAAGCTTTCTTT

J: TRBJ2-1
size: -
length: 16
D: TRBD2
V: TRBV9
CDR3: CASSSRTSGGAGEQFF
DNA: TGTGCCAGCAGCTCACGGACTAGCGGGGGGGCAGGTGAGCAGTTCTTC

J: TRBJ1-4
size: -
length: 14
D: TRBD1
V: TRBV10-3
CDR3: CAISEGTVSEKLFF
DNA: TGTGCCATCAGTGAGGGGACAGTGAGTGAAAAACTGTTTTTT

J: TRBJ1-1
size: few
length: 11
D: -
V: TRBV24-1
CDR3: CATRQGFEAFF
DNA: TGTGCCACCAGGCAGGGGTTTGAAGCTTTCTTT

J: TRBJ1-4
size: -
length: 17
D: -
V: TRBV7-2
CDR3: CASSLAWTAGANEKLFF
DNA: TGTGCCAGCAGCTTAGCATGGACGGCGGGCGCCAATGAAAAACTGTTTTTT

J: TRBJ1-1
size: once
length: 13
D: -
V: TRBV3-1/TRBV3-2
CDR3: CASSKQGNTEAFF
DNA: TGTGCCAGCAGCAAACAGGGGAACACTGAAGCTTTCTTT